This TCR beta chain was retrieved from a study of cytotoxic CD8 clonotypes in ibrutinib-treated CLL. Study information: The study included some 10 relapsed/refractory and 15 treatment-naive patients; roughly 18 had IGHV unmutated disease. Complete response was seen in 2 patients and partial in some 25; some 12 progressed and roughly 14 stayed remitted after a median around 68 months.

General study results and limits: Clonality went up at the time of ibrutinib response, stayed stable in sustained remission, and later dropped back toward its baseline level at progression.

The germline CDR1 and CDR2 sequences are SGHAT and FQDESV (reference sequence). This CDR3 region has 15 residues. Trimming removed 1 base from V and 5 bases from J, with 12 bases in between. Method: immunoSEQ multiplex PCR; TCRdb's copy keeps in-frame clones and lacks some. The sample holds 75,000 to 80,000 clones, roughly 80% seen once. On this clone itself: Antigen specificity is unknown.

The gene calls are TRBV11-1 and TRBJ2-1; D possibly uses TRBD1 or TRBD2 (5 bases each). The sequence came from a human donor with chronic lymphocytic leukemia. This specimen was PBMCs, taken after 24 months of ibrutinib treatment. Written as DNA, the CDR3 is TGTGCCAGCAGCTTAGGGGGCAGGGACCACAATGAGCAGTTCTTC. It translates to CASSLGGRDHNEQFF.